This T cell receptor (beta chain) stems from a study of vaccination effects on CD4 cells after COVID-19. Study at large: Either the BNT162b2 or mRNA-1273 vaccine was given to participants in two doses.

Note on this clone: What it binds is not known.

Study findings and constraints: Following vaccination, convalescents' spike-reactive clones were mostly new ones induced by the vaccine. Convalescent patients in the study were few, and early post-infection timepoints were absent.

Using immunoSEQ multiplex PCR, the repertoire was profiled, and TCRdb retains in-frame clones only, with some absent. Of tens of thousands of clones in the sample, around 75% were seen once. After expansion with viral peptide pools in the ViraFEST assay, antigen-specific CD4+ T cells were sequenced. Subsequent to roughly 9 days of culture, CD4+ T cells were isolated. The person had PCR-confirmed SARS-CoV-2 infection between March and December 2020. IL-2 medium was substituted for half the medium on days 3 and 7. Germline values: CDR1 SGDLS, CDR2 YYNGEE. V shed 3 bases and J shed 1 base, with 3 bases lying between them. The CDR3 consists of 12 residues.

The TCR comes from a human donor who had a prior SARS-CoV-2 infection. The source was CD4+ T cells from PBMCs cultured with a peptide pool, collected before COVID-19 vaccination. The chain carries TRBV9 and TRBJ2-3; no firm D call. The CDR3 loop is CASSDRTDTQYF. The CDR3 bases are TGTGCCAGCAGCGATCGCACAGATACGCAGTATTTT.